The subject of this entry is one T cell receptor beta chain. V lost 2 bases, J lost 0 bases, and 15 bases lay in between. The CDR3 contains 17 residues. Looked up from germline, CDR1 is SGHDT and CDR2 is YYEEEE. Clones were sequenced by immunoSEQ multiplex PCR, and TCRdb holds only the in-frame ones, with some missing. The repertoire includes approximately 140,000 clones, 87% of them detected once, and approximately 6.1% sits in the top ten. This entry comes from a study of blood T cell repertoires in COVID-19. Across the whole study: Acute-phase and convalescent COVID-19 samples originated in the United States, Italy and Spain. T cells, B-cell-depleted T cells, or PBMCs provided the cDNA or gDNA that served as material.

The chain has TRBV5-6 and TRBJ2-1; D may be TRBD2 (5 bases). This sequence originates from an elderly man with acute or convalescent COVID-19. Sequenced: peripheral blood. CDR3 bases: TGTGCCAGCAGCTTCTTACTGAGCGGTCTCTCCTACAATGAGCAGTTCTTC. This encodes CASSFLLSGLSYNEQFF. Full variable domain (remainder filled in from reference TRBV5-6 and TRBJ2-1): DAGVTQSPTHLIKTRGQQVTLRCSPKSGHDTVSWYQQALGQGPQFIFQYYEEEERQRGNFPDRFSGHQFPNYSSELNVNALLLGDSALYLCASSFLLSGLSYNEQFFGPGTRLTVL.